A selection of T cell receptor beta chains follows, all from one sample in a study of blood T cell repertoires in COVID-19. Assay used: immunoSEQ multiplex PCR; TCRdb lists only in-frame clones, some missing. The sample carries approximately 250,000 clones, 85% to 95% recorded once. The specimen was PBMCs or T cells enriched from blood (not recorded which). These receptors were obtained from a man aged 35 to 55 who had been exposed to COVID-19. Both conserved end residues are part of each CDR3.

j_call v_call cdr3_aa
TRBJ2-3 TRBV7-6 CASSFQPPGQGTDTQYF
TRBJ1-3 TRBV3-1/TRBV3-2 CASSQDRGKNTIYF
TRBJ2-5 TRBV3-1/TRBV3-2 CASRPEQGEPQYF
TRBJ2-3 TRBV5-6 CASSLGGADTQYF
TRBJ2-7 TRBV5-1 CASSFAGSSYEQYF
TRBJ2-5 TRBV14 CASSQELAGVQETQYF
TRBJ2-1 TRBV4-1 CASSPERAGSYNEQFF
TRBJ1-2 TRBV7-9 CASSPSWGQDYGYTF
TRBJ2-3 TRBV10-3 CAISPSSGITDTQYF
TRBJ2-7 TRBV30 CACPKTGLAGEYEQYF
TRBJ2-2 TRBV27 CASSFGGGPSTGELFF
TRBJ2-1 TRBV5-4 CASSLGPSGDNEQFF
TRBJ2-2 TRBV27 CATGTSGSPNTGELFF
TRBJ2-3 TRBV27 CASSPRSAGGPADTQYF
TRBJ1-6 TRBV28 CASSDRGKSPLHF
TRBJ1-1 TRBV5-1 CASFDSMNTEAFF
TRBJ1-3 TRBV11-2 CASSRGAPSGNTIYF
TRBJ1-4 TRBV7-9 CASSLQGTNEKLFF
TRBJ2-1 TRBV27 CATTGLAGANILYNEQFF
TRBJ1-1 TRBV2 CASRGRGRYEAFF
TRBJ2-7 TRBV4-2 CASSQTTRVASYEQYF
TRBJ1-2 TRBV7-6 CASSLGHGSDGYTF
TRBJ1-1 TRBV5-1 CASSPRQGEGNTEAFF
TRBJ1-1 TRBV29-1 CSEGVMNTEAFF
TRBJ2-7 TRBV7-9 CASSLGLAGEVYEQYF
TRBJ2-5 TRBV10-3 CAISESGGEETQYF
TRBJ1-4 TRBV15 CATSRDRVNEKLFF
TRBJ2-2 TRBV7-3 CASRGLAGFGELFF
TRBJ1-5 TRBV6-6 CASSTPTGGGNQPQHF
TRBJ1-5 TRBV2 CASSEAGDRQPQHF
TRBJ1-2 TRBV18 CASSPQGEPYGYTF
TRBJ1-1 TRBV27 CASSTAGRGNTEAFF
TRBJ2-1 TRBV29-1 CSVVGPGQGIYNEQFF
TRBJ1-2 TRBV6-5 CASSYSAGRIWGYTF
TRBJ1-2 TRBV4-1 CASSQSTGGAGGYTF
TRBJ2-1 TRBV7-9 CASKGRDAIYNEQFF
TRBJ1-1 TRBV19 CASSMGQMNTEAFF
TRBJ2-7 TRBV7-3 CARMEGREQYF
TRBJ2-2 TRBV3-1/TRBV3-2 CASSRTSSGRTGELFF
TRBJ1-2 TRBV7-9 CASSSPGGELGGYTF
TRBJ2-5 TRBV7-9 CASSLDPSTPQETQYF
TRBJ2-1 TRBV6-4 CASSSRILAGINEQFF
TRBJ1-2 TRBV19 CASSDPGIYYGYTF
TRBJ1-5 TRBV6-1 CASSENREQLNQPQHF
TRBJ2-5 TRBV27 CASSPQGALSIETQYF
TRBJ1-2 TRBV4-1 CASSQDGTGADYGYTF
TRBJ1-2 TRBV7-9 CASSLGGPNYGYTF
TRBJ2-7 TRBV7-2 CASSPGTSGRGGLEQYF